Shown below are 30 T cell receptor beta chains from a single sample sequenced in a study of blood T cell repertoires in COVID-19. Method: immunoSEQ multiplex PCR; TCRdb's copy keeps in-frame clones and lacks some. Altogether some 110,000 clones are present, roughly 91% being singletons, with the ten largest covering 4.5% to 6%. The sample taken for sequencing was peripheral blood. The receptors stem from a human donor in a cohort sampled during active COVID-19.

The V and J genes are TRBV29-1 and TRBJ1-1; D is unclear. Germline CDR1 and CDR2: SQVTM and ANQGSEA. This CDR3 spans 13 amino acids. V was shortened by 3 bases and J by 6 bases, with 14 bases between the two germline ends. The CDR3 nucleotides are TGCAGCGTTGAGCTGGGTCTGGGAGCTGAAGCTTTCTTT. This translates into CSVELGLGAEAFF.

This sequence joins TRBV6-6 and TRBJ1-1; no firm D call. Per the germline V gene, CDR1 is MNHNY and CDR2 is SVGAGI (reference sequence). The CDR3 is made up of 11 amino acids. V gave up 6 bases and J gave up 12 bases, with 14 bases separating them. CDR3 in amino acids: CASRNTAGPFF. The CDR3 nucleotides are TGTGCCAGCAGGAATACGGCGGGTCCTTTCTTT.

This clone was seen just once. The genes are TRBV3-1 (or the pseudogene TRBV3-2) and TRBJ2-1; no clear D gene. The V gene lost 3 bases and the J gene lost 3 bases, with 9 bases spanning the gap. From germline, CDR1 is LGHDT and CDR2 YNNKEL (reference sequence). This CDR3 is 14 amino acids long. The CDR3 is CASSHSSIYNEQFF. CDR3 bases: TGTGCCAGCAGCCACTCTAGTATCTACAATGAGCAGTTCTTC.

The V and J genes are TRBV19 and TRBJ1-1, with 10 bases lining up with TRBD1. In germline, CDR1 is LNHDA, CDR2 SQIVND (reference sequence). The CDR3 totals 14 residues. The J segment lost 4 bases and the V segment lost 7 bases, leaving 6 bases of the junction unmatched. The CDR3 sequence is CASTDRGSTTEAFF. The CDR3 bases are TGTGCCAGTACGGACAGGGGGAGTACCACTGAAGCTTTCTTT. Combining the CDR3 with reference TRBV19 and TRBJ1-1 gives the whole variable domain DGGITQSPKYLFRKEGQNVTLSCEQNLNHDAMYWYRQDPGQGLRLIYYSQIVNDFQKGDIAEGYSVSREKKESFPLTVTSAQKNPTAFYLCASTDRGSTTEAFFGQGTRLTVV.

V and J are TRBV28 and TRBJ2-7; the D gene is possibly TRBD1 (6 bases). CDR3 length: 16 residues. The germline V gene encodes CDR1 MDHEN and CDR2 SYDVKM. V lost 2 bases and J lost 0, with 14 bases in between. CDR3 sequence (DNA): TGTGCCAGCAGTTTACCCACAGGGTTGAGCTCCTACGAGCAGTACTTC. The encoded protein is CASSLPTGLSSYEQYF.

This chain's CDR3 is CARTVCYGYTF. The CDR3 DNA sequence: TGTGCCAGAACGGTGTGCTATGGCTACACCTTC. The chain recombines TRBV5-3 with TRBJ1-2; no clear D. TRBV5-3 is designated an ORF whose function remains uncertain. The CDR3 sequence is 11 residues long. V was cut by 6 bases and J by 4 bases, with 7 bases left in between.

This clone was observed once. The chain has TRBV4-1 and TRBJ2-7, with D maybe TRBD2 (6 bases). CDR3 size: 17 residues. Germline V gives CDR1 MGHRA, CDR2 YSYEKL. V gave up 0 bases and J gave up 2 bases, with 17 bases separating them. The CDR3 protein is CASSQDLASPGAYEQYF. DNA of the CDR3: TGCGCCAGCAGCCAAGATCTGGCGTCTCCGGGGGCCTACGAGCAGTACTTC.

V is TRBV7-6 and J is TRBJ2-7; 11 bases align to TRBD2. The trim removed 0 bases at V and 3 bases at J, leaving 7 bases unmatched. Germline V gene data show CDR1 as SGHVS and CDR2 as FNYEAQ. The CDR3 spans 17 residues. The CDR3 protein is CASSLAPSSGRVYEQYF. As DNA, the CDR3 is TGTGCCAGCAGCTTAGCCCCTAGTAGCGGGAGGGTCTACGAGCAGTACTTC.

This clone was recorded only once. The chain couples TRBV5-1 to TRBJ2-3; 12 bases are shared with TRBD2. The germline V gene has CDR1 SGHRS and CDR2 YFSETQ. The V gene end was trimmed by 1 base and the J gene end by 0 bases; junction bases not matched to a gene: 12. CDR3 size: 20 residues. The CDR3 DNA sequence: TGCGCCAGCAGCTTGTATGCCGGGACTAGCGGGTTGGAAAGCACAGATACGCAGTATTTT. Protein: CASSLYAGTSGLESTDTQYF.

The rearrangement joins TRBV2 to TRBJ1-5; no firm D call. CDR1 and CDR2 (germline): SNHLY, FYNNEI. This CDR3 comprises 14 residues. V was cut by 4 bases and J by 2 bases, with 9 bases left in between. In nucleotides, the CDR3 is TGTGCCAGCAGTGTCGGGGTAGGCAATCAGCCCCAGCATTTT. Translated, it gives CASSVGVGNQPQHF. Variable domain in full (rest from reference TRBV2 and TRBJ1-5): EPEVTQTPSHQVTQMGQEVILRCVPISNHLYFYWYRQILGQKVEFLVSFYNNEISEKSEIFDDQFSVERPDGSNFTLKIRSTKLEDSAMYFCASSVGVGNQPQHFGDGTRLSIL.

J is TRBJ2-7 and V is TRBV3-1 (or the pseudogene TRBV3-2); D perhaps matches TRBD2 (6 bases). Germline V gives CDR1 LGHDT, CDR2 YNNKEL (reference sequence). The germline V and J ends were trimmed by 3 bases and 2 bases, with 11 bases remaining between them. This CDR3 spans 14 amino acids. In nucleotides, the CDR3 is TGTGCCAGCAGCCAGGGGACTTTTACCTACGAGCAGTACTTC. It translates to CASSQGTFTYEQYF.

The V and J genes are TRBV6-5 and TRBJ1-5; a weak D match, TRBD1 (5 bases). Germline-derived CDR1 and CDR2 are MNHEY and SVGAGI. CDR3 length equals 12 residues. V was trimmed by 8 bases and J by 7 bases, leaving 12 bases between them. CDR3: CASGGRNQPQHF. In DNA form, the CDR3 reads TGTGCCAGCGGGGGGAGAAACCAGCCCCAGCATTTT.

The V call is TRBV3-1 (or the pseudogene TRBV3-2), the J call TRBJ2-7; D may be TRBD1 (6 bases). The CDR3 runs to 18 residues. V lost 1 base to trimming and J lost 1 base, with 20 bases between them. The germline V gene has CDR1 LGHDT and CDR2 YNNKEL (reference sequence). In DNA, the CDR3 is TGTGCCAGCAGCCAAGTTGTTTTAAGGGGCAGGGGATCCTACGAGCAGTACTTC. This codes for CASSQVVLRGRGSYEQYF.

The genes are TRBV9 and TRBJ2-1; TRBD2 aligns across 11 bases. From germline, CDR1 is SGDLS and CDR2 YYNGEE. Trimming took 0 bases from V and 7 from J; bases not matched to a gene: 3. This CDR3 spans 15 amino acids. CDR3 sequence: CASSVVAGGPNEQFF. DNA for the CDR3: TGTGCCAGCAGCGTAGTAGCGGGAGGGCCTAATGAGCAGTTCTTC.

This clone was seen only once. The chain uses TRBV2 and TRBJ2-7, with D possibly matching TRBD2 (6 bases). There are 15 residues in the CDR3. Germline values: CDR1 SNHLY, CDR2 FYNNEI. Trimming pared 3 bases from V and 0 bases from J, leaving 12 bases between. This chain's CDR3 is CASSEIPGVSYEQYF. The DNA of the CDR3 is TGTGCCAGCAGTGAGATCCCGGGGGTCTCCTACGAGCAGTACTTC.

CDR3 region: CASSLAPGQGGSGYTF. CDR3 nucleotides: TGTGCCAGCAGCTTAGCACCGGGACAGGGAGGATCTGGCTACACCTTC. The chain links TRBV7-2 to TRBJ1-2; 9 bases line up with TRBD1. The germline V gene has CDR1 SGHTA and CDR2 FQGNSA. V dropped 0 bases and J dropped 7; count of bases not matched to a gene: 9. The CDR3 spans 16 residues.

The V and J genes are TRBV11-3 and TRBJ2-7, with 8 bases identical to TRBD1. Germline loops: CDR1 SGHNT, CDR2 YENEEA. With V trimmed by 0 bases and J by 0 bases, 13 bases remained unmatched. CDR3 length: 19 residues. The CDR3 DNA is TGTGCCAGCAGCTTAGATCGCCGAACGAACAGGGGGAACTCCTACGAGCAGTACTTC. Translating it yields CASSLDRRTNRGNSYEQYF. The full variable domain, with the rest looked up from reference TRBV11-3 and TRBJ2-7, is EAGVVQSPRYKIIEKKQPVAFWCNPISGHNTLYWYLQNLGQGPELLIRYENEEAVDDSQLPKDRFSAERLKGVDSTLKIQPAELGDSAVYLCASSLDRRTNRGNSYEQYFGPGTRLTVT.

As concerns this clone: Other DNA sequences in this sample translate to the same CDR3. This chain links TRBV6-2 or TRBV6-3 with TRBJ2-7, with 8 bases lining up with TRBD1. CDR1 and CDR2 from the germline V gene are MNHEY and SVGEGT. CDR3 length: 13 residues. V trimming: 5 bases; J trimming: 2 bases; junction bases outside the gene matches: 2. This CDR3 is CASSLTGAYEQYF. As DNA, the CDR3 is TGTGCCAGCAGTCTGACAGGGGCCTACGAGCAGTACTTC.

This clone occurred once. The sample holds other DNA sequences that translate to the same CDR3. The chain links TRBV27 to TRBJ2-6; the D gene is possibly TRBD1 (5 bases). Trimming left V 5 bases short and J 1 base short, with 9 bases between. The CDR3 covers 15 residues. The germline V gene has CDR1 MNHEY and CDR2 SMNVEV (reference sequence). CDR3 protein: CASSPAGSGANVLTF. CDR3 nucleotides: TGTGCCAGCAGTCCAGCAGGGTCTGGGGCCAACGTCCTGACTTTC.

The rearrangement joins TRBV11-2 to TRBJ2-5, with 8 bases fitting TRBD1. The CDR3 is made up of 16 amino acids. The germline V gene encodes CDR1 SGHAT and CDR2 FQNNGV. V lost 1 base and J lost 2; bases outside the gene matches: 6. The CDR3 is CASSLGTGMGQETQYF. CDR3 bases: TGTGCCAGCAGCTTAGGGACAGGGATGGGGCAAGAGACCCAGTACTTC.

The chain joins TRBV2 to TRBJ1-5, with 10 bases matching TRBD1. There are 14 residues in the CDR3. Per germline, CDR1 SNHLY and CDR2 FYNNEI. V trimming: 7 bases; J trimming: 4 bases; junction bases outside the gene matches: 4. DNA of the CDR3: TGTGCCAGCACCTCGGGACAGGGGAATCAGCCCCAGCATTTT. This codes for CASTSGQGNQPQHF.

The chain recombines TRBV12-5 with TRBJ1-5, with a tentative D call TRBD1 (6 bases). Trimming stripped 0 bases from V and 1 base from J, with 19 bases between. CDR3 length equals 19 residues. Germline CDR1 reads LGHNT; CDR2 reads FRNRAP. Written as DNA, the CDR3 is TGTGCTAGTGGTTTGGTACTTACCATGGGGGCAGGGAGCAATCAGCCCCAGCATTTT. Amino acids: CASGLVLTMGAGSNQPQHF. Supplemented by reference TRBV12-5 and TRBJ1-5, the full variable domain reads DARVTQTPRHKVTEMGQEVTMRCQPILGHNTVFWYRQTMMQGLELLAYFRNRAPLDDSGMPKDRFSAEMPDATLATLKIQPSEPRDSAVYFCASGLVLTMGAGSNQPQHFGDGTRLSIL.

The chain is built from TRBV7-8 and TRBJ1-4; 9 bases are shared with TRBD1. The J segment lost 5 bases and the V segment lost 5 bases, leaving 6 bases of the junction unmatched. Germline CDR1 SGHVS, CDR2 FQNEAQ. The CDR3 is made up of 15 amino acids. The CDR3 coding sequence is TGTGCCAGCAGCCCAGGGACAGGGTGGAATGAAAAACTGTTTTTT. It yields the protein CASSPGTGWNEKLFF.

The chain couples TRBV5-8 to TRBJ1-5; 8 bases fit TRBD1. CDR3 size: 17 residues. CDR1 is SGHTS and CDR2 is YDEGEE in the germline V gene. V gave up 4 bases and J gave up 4 bases; unmatched junction bases: 13. In nucleotides, the CDR3 is TGTGCCAGCAGCCCGAGACAGGGGCCCCTTTTAAATCAGCCCCAGCATTTT. Its translation: CASSPRQGPLLNQPQHF.

The CDR3 sequence: CASSPRTRFSEETQYF. The CDR3 DNA reads as TGTGCCAGCAGCCCCCGGACTAGGTTTAGCGAAGAGACCCAGTACTTC. The V and J genes are TRBV9 and TRBJ2-5, with 7 nucleotides matching TRBD2. V was clipped by 4 bases and J by 3 bases; unmatched bases: 12. The CDR3 extends over 16 amino acids. Germline loops: CDR1 SGDLS, CDR2 YYNGEE.

The V and J genes are TRBV2 and TRBJ2-3; D possibly corresponds to TRBD1 (6 bases). The CDR3 has 15 amino acids. V lost 6 bases, J lost 2 bases, and 15 bases lay in between. CDR1 and CDR2 (germline): SNHLY, FYNNEI. The CDR3 nucleotides read TGTGCCAGCAGGGAAAACAGGGCCCCCACAGATACGCAGTATTTT. It is translated as CASRENRAPTDTQYF.

This clone has more than one count but fewer than ten. The chain links TRBV5-8 to TRBJ2-7, with 7 bases that match TRBD2. The germline V gene encodes CDR1 SGHTS and CDR2 YDEGEE. J was trimmed by 2 bases and V by 0 bases; bases with no gene match: 5. The CDR3 is 15 residues long. DNA of the CDR3: TGTGCCAGCAGCTTGGCACCTAGCGGTACCTACGAGCAGTACTTC. Its translation: CASSLAPSGTYEQYF.

This clone was seen once. The genes are TRBV28 and TRBJ1-1; the match to TRBD1 covers 8 bases. Germline V CDR1 and CDR2: MDHEN, SYDVKM. Trimming at V came to 11 bases and at J to 1 base, leaving 6 bases not matched to a gene. This CDR3 is 13 amino acids long. This chain's CDR3 is CASTGASNTEAFF. CDR3 sequence (DNA): TGTGCCTCGACAGGGGCCTCGAACACTGAAGCTTTCTTT.

This chain uses TRBV7-3 with TRBJ2-7; D perhaps matches TRBD1 (8 bases). Trimming left V 7 bases short and J 2 bases short, with 18 bases between. Germline CDR1 and CDR2: SGHTA and FQGTGA. The CDR3 sequence is 15 residues long. CDR3 sequence: CASNRGGRAAYEQYF. CDR3 bases: TGTGCCAGCAACAGGGGGGGCCGCGCAGCCTACGAGCAGTACTTC.

This chain joins TRBV10-3 and TRBJ2-1; 10 nucleotides align to TRBD1. V gave up 3 bases and J gave up 2 bases; unmatched junction bases: 1. This CDR3 is 15 amino acids long. CDR1 is ENHRY and CDR2 is SYGVKD in the germline V gene. CDR3 sequence reads: CAISEGTGAYNEQFF. In DNA, the CDR3 is TGTGCCATCAGTGAAGGGACAGGGGCCTACAATGAGCAGTTCTTC.